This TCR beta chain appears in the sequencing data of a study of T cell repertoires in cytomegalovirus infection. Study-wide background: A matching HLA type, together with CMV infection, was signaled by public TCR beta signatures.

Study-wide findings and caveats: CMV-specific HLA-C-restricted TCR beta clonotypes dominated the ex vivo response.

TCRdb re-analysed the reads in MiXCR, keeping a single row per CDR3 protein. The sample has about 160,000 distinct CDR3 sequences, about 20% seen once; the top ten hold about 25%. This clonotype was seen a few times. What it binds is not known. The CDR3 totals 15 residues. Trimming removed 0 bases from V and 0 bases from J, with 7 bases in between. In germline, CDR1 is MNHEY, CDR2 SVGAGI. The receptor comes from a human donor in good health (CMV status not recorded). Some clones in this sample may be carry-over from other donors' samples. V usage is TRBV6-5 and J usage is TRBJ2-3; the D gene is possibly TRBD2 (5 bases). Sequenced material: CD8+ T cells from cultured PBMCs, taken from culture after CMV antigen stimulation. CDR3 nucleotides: TGTGCCAGCAGTTACTCTGCGGGTAGCACAGATACGCAGTATTTT. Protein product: CASSYSAGSTDTQYF.